This entry lists 28 T cell receptor beta chains sequenced from one sample in a study of T cells after yellow fever vaccination. One entry per CDR3 protein results from TCRdb running MiXCR on the 5' RACE reads. The repertoire holds roughly 74,000 distinct CDR3 sequences, with around 7% as singletons. The sequences come from CD8+ T cells sorted from PBMCs, collected roughly 5 days after the first yellow fever vaccination. The receptors shown here come from a man aged 18 to 30 who received the YFV17D yellow fever vaccine.

V is TRBV20-1 and J is TRBJ2-1; 10 bases are a match to TRBD1. The CDR3 is made up of 18 amino acids. Germline loops: CDR1 DFQATT, CDR2 SNEGSKA (reference sequence). The V segment lost 5 bases and the J segment 0 bases; nucleotides outside the gene matches: 13. DNA for the CDR3: TGCAGTGCTCCACGACAGGGGGCCCCTACCAGCTCCTACAATGAGCAGTTCTTC. This encodes CSAPRQGAPTSSYNEQFF.

Ten or more counts support this clonotype. V gene TRBV12-3 or TRBV12-4 combines with J gene TRBJ2-3; 8 bases map to TRBD2. V lost 2 bases to trimming and J lost 2 bases; unmatched junction nucleotides: 3. The CDR3 is made up of 15 amino acids. The CDR3 sequence is CASSLLAGYTDTQYF. The DNA for the CDR3 is TGTGCCAGCAGTTTATTAGCGGGGTACACAGATACGCAGTATTTT.

The chain couples TRBV27 to TRBJ2-2; D is ambiguous. Trimming shortened V by 3 bases and J by 1 base, and 6 bases separated the two germline ends. The CDR3 is 14 residues long. Germline CDR1 and CDR2: MNHEY and SMNVEV (reference sequence). The CDR3 protein is CASSLGKNTGELFF. The CDR3 DNA reads TGTGCCAGCAGTTTGGGCAAGAACACCGGGGAGCTGTTTTTT.

The CDR3 DNA reads as TGCGCCAGCAGCCAAGTAAGAATGAACACTGAAGCTTTCTTT. Translating it yields CASSQVRMNTEAFF. This sequence joins TRBV4-1 and TRBJ1-1; the D is unclear. Trimming removed 1 base from V and 0 bases from J, with 6 bases in between. Per germline, CDR1 MGHRA and CDR2 YSYEKL. This CDR3 comprises 14 residues.

This clonotype showed up many times. The V gene is TRBV29-1, the J gene TRBJ2-1; no definite D call. V gave up 2 bases and J gave up 8 bases, with 7 bases separating them. CDR1 and CDR2 from the germline V gene are SQVTM and ANQGSEA. The CDR3 sequence is 11 residues long. CDR3 nucleotides: TGCAGCGTTGAACGCGGCGATGAGCAGTTCTTC. Protein product: CSVERGDEQFF.

The V and J genes are TRBV4-3 and TRBJ2-2, with D uncertain. The V end lost 0 bases, the J end lost 0 bases, and 11 bases lay between the germline ends. The length of the CDR3 is 17 residues. Germline-derived CDR1 and CDR2 are LGHNA and YSLEER. CDR3 nucleotide sequence: TGCGCCAGCAGCCAAGATCTCAGGCCCACGAACACCGGGGAGCTGTTTTTT. Its protein is CASSQDLRPTNTGELFF.

The chain links TRBV7-8 to TRBJ2-3; 7 nucleotides line up with TRBD2. V shed 0 bases and J 0 bases; nucleotides not matched to a gene: 3. Germline CDR1 and CDR2: SGHVS and FQNEAQ. This CDR3 has 16 residues. CDR3 residues: CASSLAPGGSTDTQYF. The CDR3 DNA is TGTGCCAGCAGCTTAGCGCCGGGGGGAAGCACAGATACGCAGTATTTT.

The sample holds many counts of this clonotype. J is TRBJ2-3 and V is TRBV4-1, with 8 bases matching TRBD2. Germline lookup yields CDR1 MGHRA and CDR2 YSYEKL. The CDR3 covers 18 residues. V shed 3 bases, J shed 1 base, and the junction held 12 bases outside the gene matches. CDR3 protein: CASSHRGPGGPGTDTQYF. CDR3 coding DNA: TGCGCCAGCAGCCACAGGGGACCGGGGGGGCCTGGCACAGATACGCAGTATTTT.

This clonotype occurred a few times. CDR3 DNA: TGCGCCAGCAGCTACGGCCCTGGCAGGGCAGGGGTGGTGACCTATGGCTACACCTTC. It specifies CASSYGPGRAGVVTYGYTF. The chain has TRBV4-3 and TRBJ1-2, with D possibly TRBD1 on 6 matching bases. Germline values: CDR1 LGHNA, CDR2 YSLEER. The V gene lost 5 bases and the J gene lost 4 bases, with 29 bases spanning the gap. This CDR3 comprises 19 residues.

This clonotype was seen repeatedly, ten times or more. The chain couples TRBV6-2 or TRBV6-3 to TRBJ2-3, with TRBD2 matching 9 bases. The CDR3 loop spans 17 amino acids. Per germline, CDR1 MNHEY and CDR2 SVGEGT. Unmatched junction bases numbered 12, after V lost 6 bases and J lost 2 bases. In DNA form, the CDR3 reads TGTGCCAGCAGACCTCTTAGCGGGGGAGACCCCACAGATACGCAGTATTTT. Encoded protein: CASRPLSGGDPTDTQYF.

Many counts were recorded for this clonotype. This chain connects TRBV11-3 to TRBJ2-3; TRBD2 agrees at 8 bases. The CDR3 covers 14 residues. Germline assignment: CDR1 SGHNT and CDR2 YENEEA. Germline trimming cut 5 bases from V and 4 bases from J; bases unmatched to any gene: 5. CDR3 nucleotide sequence: TGTGCCAGCAGCCTTAGCGGGACCCCAGATACGCAGTATTTT. Encoded protein: CASSLSGTPDTQYF.

V usage is TRBV5-1 and J usage is TRBJ1-2; possible D gene TRBD1, 6 bases. The CDR3 contains 12 residues. Germline CDR1 and CDR2: SGHRS and YFSETQ. V lost 3 bases, J lost 13 bases, and 16 bases lay in between. CDR3 in DNA: TGCGCCAGCAGCTCCCGGGACATTCTTAGCACCTTC. Encoded protein: CASSSRDILSTF.

The chain uses TRBV19 and TRBJ2-7, with D maybe TRBD1 (6 bases). Germline CDR1 and CDR2: LNHDA and SQIVND (reference sequence). V was clipped by 9 bases and J by 5 bases, with 14 bases between them. The CDR3 runs 12 residues. The DNA for the CDR3 is TGTGCCAGCAGCACAGGGTGGGACGAGCAGTACTTC. Translated: CASSTGWDEQYF.

This clonotype was recorded only once. This chain connects TRBV11-2 to TRBJ2-3; tentative D call: TRBD1 (5 bases). CDR3 size: 11 residues. Between the trimmed V and J ends, which lost 10 bases and 5 bases, there was a span of 10 bases. The germline V gene has CDR1 SGHAT and CDR2 FQNNGV. CDR3 in amino acids: CATSQGDTQYF. The DNA for the CDR3 is TGTGCCACCAGTCAGGGAGATACGCAGTATTTT.

This clonotype was observed at least ten times. V gene TRBV12-3 or TRBV12-4 combines with J gene TRBJ2-7, with TRBD2 matching over 7 bases. This CDR3 comprises 13 residues. V gave up 5 bases and J gave up 2 bases; unmatched junction bases: 3. This CDR3 is CASSGGGPYEQYF. The CDR3 DNA reads as TGTGCCAGCAGTGGGGGGGGACCCTACGAGCAGTACTTC.

The sample holds one count of this clonotype. The chain has TRBV11-1 and TRBJ2-7; D may be TRBD2 (6 bases). The V and J ends lost 0 bases and 3 bases respectively, with 9 bases between them. CDR1 SGHAT and CDR2 FQDESV come from the germline V gene (reference sequence). This CDR3 spans 14 amino acids. The CDR3 sequence: CASSLARGGYEQYF. CDR3 coding DNA: TGTGCCAGCAGCTTAGCGCGGGGAGGCTACGAGCAGTACTTC.

This clonotype was detected a few times. V is TRBV7-8 and J is TRBJ1-2; D is perhaps TRBD1 (5 bases). The length of the CDR3 is 14 residues. Trimming stripped 5 bases from V and 3 bases from J, with 13 bases between. Germline V gene data show CDR1 as SGHVS and CDR2 as FQNEAQ. The CDR3 nucleotides read TGTGCCAGCAGCCGGACACCCACTGACTATGGCTACACCTTC. This encodes CASSRTPTDYGYTF.

The chain has TRBV6-4 and TRBJ2-3; 9 nucleotides align to TRBD2. Germline V gene data show CDR1 as MRHNA and CDR2 as SNTAGT. The CDR3 extends over 13 amino acids. J lost 8 bases, V lost 3 bases, and 3 bases had no gene match. CDR3 in DNA: TGTGCCAGCAGTGATAAGACTAGCGGTACGCAGTATTTT. Its protein is CASSDKTSGTQYF.

A few counts support this clonotype. The chain joins TRBV20-1 to TRBJ1-5, with unresolved D. Trimming stripped 8 bases from V and 9 bases from J, with 20 bases between. This CDR3 spans 13 amino acids. In germline, CDR1 is DFQATT, CDR2 SNEGSKA (reference sequence). The CDR3 here is CSSRESASSPQHF. CDR3 nucleotide sequence: TGCAGTTCGAGGGAATCGGCATCATCGCCCCAGCATTTT.

This clonotype was recorded many times. The chain joins TRBV21-1 to TRBJ2-7; the DNA was not compared with TRBD1, the D call given in the table. TRBV21-1 is a pseudogene. The CDR3 contains 14 residues. The CDR3 protein is CASSIRTGYNEQYF. The CDR3 coding sequence is TGTGCCAGCAGCATTCGGACAGGGTACAACGAGCAGTACTTC.

In this sample, this clonotype turned up a few times. J is TRBJ2-1 and V is TRBV12-3 or TRBV12-4; 8 bases match TRBD2. There are 15 residues in the CDR3. Losses at the gene ends were 7 bases for V and 7 bases for J; bases not matched to a gene: 12. The CDR3 region has the DNA TGTGCCAGCACCTTAGCGGGGACCCGAGGGAATGAGCAGTTCTTC. Protein product: CASTLAGTRGNEQFF.

The genes are TRBV7-8 and TRBJ2-4; a weak D match, TRBD1 (6 bases). The CDR3 length is 16 residues. CDR1 is SGHVS, CDR2 FQNEAQ, per germline. Trimming took off 3 bases at V and 2 bases at J, with 14 bases between the two ends. CDR3 amino acids: CASSLFRGITKNIQYF. In DNA, the CDR3 is TGTGCCAGCAGCTTGTTTAGGGGGATCACCAAAAACATTCAGTACTTC.

By sample fraction, this clonotype is medium-sized (0.01 to 0.1%). The gene calls are TRBV14 and TRBJ2-7; D is uncertain. This CDR3 contains 13 residues. Germline values: CDR1 SGHDN, CDR2 FVKESK. Trimming took 2 bases from V and 3 from J, leaving 8 bases between them. In nucleotides, the CDR3 is TGTGCCAGCAGCCAACTAGGTTACTACGAGCAGTACTTC. Its translation is CASSQLGYYEQYF.

This rearrangement joins TRBV7-3 to TRBJ2-3; 8 bases line up with TRBD2. Germline loops: CDR1 SGHTA, CDR2 FQGTGA. Trimming cost V 3 bases and J 3 bases; bases outside gene matches: 11. The CDR3 covers 17 residues. The CDR3 DNA reads as TGTGCCAGCAGCTTCTTGGGTGGCGGGGGGTCAACAGATACGCAGTATTTT. Protein product: CASSFLGGGGSTDTQYF.

This clonotype has ten or more counts. This chain joins TRBV29-1 and TRBJ1-4, with D maybe TRBD1 (6 bases). The V end lost 4 bases, the J end lost 8 bases, and 17 bases lay between the germline ends. This CDR3 comprises 14 residues. The germline gives CDR1 SQVTM, CDR2 ANQGSEA. In DNA form, the CDR3 reads TGCAGCGTTGGGGATCAGACAGGAGGGGAAAAACTGTTTTTT. Translating it yields CSVGDQTGGEKLFF.

The chain couples TRBV5-1 to TRBJ2-2; the match to TRBD2 covers 10 bases. The germline gives CDR1 SGHRS, CDR2 YFSETQ. This CDR3 region has 17 residues. J was trimmed by 4 bases and V by 1 base; bases with no gene match: 7. CDR3 in DNA: TGCGCCAGCAGCTTGAGATATCCTAGCGGGGGCACCGGGGAGCTGTTTTTT. It yields the protein CASSLRYPSGGTGELFF. The full variable domain, its missing parts supplied by reference TRBV5-1 and TRBJ2-2, is KAGVTQTPRYLIKTRGQQVTLSCSPISGHRSVSWYQQTPGQGLQFLFEYFSETQRNKGNFPGRFSGRQFSNSRSEMNVSTLELGDSALYLCASSLRYPSGGTGELFFGEGSRLTVL.

In this sample, this clonotype turned up many times. The rearrangement uses TRBV7-3 and TRBJ1-1; 7 bases are shared with TRBD1. Germline V gene data show CDR1 as SGHTA and CDR2 as FQGTGA. V shed 4 bases, J shed 13 bases, and the junction held 12 bases outside the gene matches. This CDR3 has 13 residues. CDR3 sequence: CASSSTGAPWDFF. The CDR3 DNA follows: TGTGCCAGCAGCTCTACAGGGGCTCCCTGGGATTTCTTT.

In its sample, this clonotype was seen a few times. The chain links TRBV6-1 to TRBJ2-7; D may be TRBD1 (6 bases). Germline V gene sequence: CDR1 MNHNS, CDR2 SASEGT. V gave up 8 bases and J gave up 6 bases, with 23 bases separating them. The CDR3 sequence is 15 residues long. The CDR3 DNA is TGTGCCAGCCCGAGGTGTATAGGCAGGGGTAGCGAGCAGTACGTC. This translates into CASPRCIGRGSEQYV.